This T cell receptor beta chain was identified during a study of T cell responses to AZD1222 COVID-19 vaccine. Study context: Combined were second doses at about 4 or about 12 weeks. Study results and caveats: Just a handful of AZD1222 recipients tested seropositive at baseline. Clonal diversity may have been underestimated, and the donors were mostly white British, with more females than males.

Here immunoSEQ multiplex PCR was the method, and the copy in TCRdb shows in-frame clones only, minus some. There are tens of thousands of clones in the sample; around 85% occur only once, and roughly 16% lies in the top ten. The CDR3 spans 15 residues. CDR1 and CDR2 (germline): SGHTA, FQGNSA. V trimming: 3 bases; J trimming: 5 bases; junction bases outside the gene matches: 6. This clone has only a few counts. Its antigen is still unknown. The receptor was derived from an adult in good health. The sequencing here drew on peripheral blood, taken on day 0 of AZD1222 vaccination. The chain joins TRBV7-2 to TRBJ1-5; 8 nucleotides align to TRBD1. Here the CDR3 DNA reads TGTGCCAGCAGCTTGGCAGGGGGCGCTTATCAGCCCCAGCATTTT. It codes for CASSLAGGAYQPQHF.